The text below deals with one T cell receptor beta chain. It was with random hexamers that roughly 0.5 to 1 ug RNA was reverse transcribed. From the immunoSEQ multiplex PCR reads, TCRdb called clonotypes with MiXCR, one entry per CDR3 protein. The data contain 90,000 to 150,000 distinct CDR3 sequences, 85% to 95% of them singletons. This sample was taken from a study of CD8 T cells in Susac syndrome. CDR1 is DFQATT, CDR2 SNEGSKA, per germline (reference sequence). This CDR3 is built from 11 residues. V lost 4 bases and J 4 bases, leaving 5 bases between the germline ends. The genes are TRBV20-1 and TRBJ1-3; D gene unclear. The specimen sequenced was CD4+ T cells from PBMCs. The source is a human donor with multiple sclerosis. The CDR3 DNA follows: TGCAGTGCTATGATCGGAAACACCATATATTTT. Its protein is CSAMIGNTIYF.